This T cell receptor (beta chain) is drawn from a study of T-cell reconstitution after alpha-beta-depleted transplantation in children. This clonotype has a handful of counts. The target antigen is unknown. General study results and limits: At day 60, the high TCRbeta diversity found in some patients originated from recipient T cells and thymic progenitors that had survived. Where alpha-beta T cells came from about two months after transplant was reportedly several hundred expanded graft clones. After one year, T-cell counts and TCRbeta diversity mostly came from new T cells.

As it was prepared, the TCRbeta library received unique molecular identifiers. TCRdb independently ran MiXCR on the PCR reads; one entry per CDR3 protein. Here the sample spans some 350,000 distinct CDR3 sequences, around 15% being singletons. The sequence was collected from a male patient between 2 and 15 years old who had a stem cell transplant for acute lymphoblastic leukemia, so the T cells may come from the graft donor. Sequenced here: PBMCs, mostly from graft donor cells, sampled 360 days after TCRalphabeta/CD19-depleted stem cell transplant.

The CDR3, as DNA: TGCAGTGCGTCTACCGGGACAGCCTACACCGGGGAGCTGTTTTTT. Amino acid sequence: CSASTGTAYTGELFF. The rearrangement uses TRBV20-1 and TRBJ2-2; 7 nucleotides agree with TRBD1. The CDR3 totals 15 residues. In germline, CDR1 is DFQATT, CDR2 SNEGSKA (reference sequence). Trimming took 6 bases from V and 3 from J; bases not matched to a gene: 10.